A single T cell receptor (beta chain) is shown here with its context. This clone appeared a few times. This receptor's antigen is unknown. No quality values exist for individual bases; no much larger clone is one base distant. This sample was included in a study of beta chain features in type 1 diabetes (dated by TCRdb to 2016 to 2018). About the study as a whole: No differences in mean age, gender distribution, total cell number or subset yield were found between patients and healthy donors. Whereas all 30 or so donors provided naive and central memory subsets, regulatory and stem cell-like memory subsets were isolated from just 8 patients and roughly eight healthy donors. In the study, TCRB repertoires of sorted circulating CD4+ T cell subsets from recently diagnosed type 1 diabetes patients were compared with those of matched healthy donors. Across all samples, approximately 100 million sorted cells were examined, and cell number per subset correlated strongly with RNA yield.

What the study reported, not specific to this receptor: Shorter templates might be favored by PCR, yet because patient and control samples were amplified and corrected together, any such skew would affect both groups equally. Patients with type 1 diabetes made fewer insertions and deleted more nucleotides at VDJ recombination sites, implying thymic rearrangement abnormalities. Naive, central memory and regulatory TCRB repertoires appeared to be more alike among patients than among healthy donors. Sequencing cDNA rather than genomic DNA could over-represent highly expressing activated cells, although activation and CD3 levels did not differ between groups. Type 1 diabetes patients showed a moderate but significant shortening of TCRB CDR3 length in all four CD4+ subsets. Because the HLA sub-analyses included only small numbers of individuals, any influence of HLA type on TCRB rearrangement was left unresolved.

Each donor gave one peripheral blood draw, around 100 mL on average, collected into heparinised tubes. Naive, central memory, regulatory and stem cell-like memory CD4+ T cells were sorted on a BD FACSAria II using a panel including CD45RO, CCR7, CD25, CD127, CD95 and CD27. Every sorted population had a purity above 95%. Right away, PBMCs were isolated by Lymphoprep density gradient centrifugation and were stained directly, with no culture step. So that batch effects would be minimized, each experiment stained and sorted samples in pairs, pairing one healthy donor with one patient. The entire amount of isolated RNA was reverse transcribed using the High Capacity cDNA Reverse Transcription Kit, so the sequenced TCRB transcripts were expressed ones. Deep immunoSEQ sequencing was performed on naive, central memory and regulatory T cell samples, with an average of around 3.5 million total reads per sample. After sorted cells were lysed in RLT buffer, RNA was extracted with DNase-treated RNeasy Micro or Mini kits, with the choice depending on cell number. Each cell subset was processed on its own to prevent cross-contamination, while patient and healthy donor samples were processed together. TCRB sequences were amplified from cDNA with the immunoSEQ multiplex PCR, producing 87-bp fragments spanning the CDR3 region. Sequencing of the amplicons was done on the Illumina HiSeq platform. The original methods were these. PCR bias was corrected computationally using synthetic template baselines, and reads within Hamming distance 2 were collapsed, with unmergeable singletons discarded. Reads were aligned to IMGT to assign V, D and J genes, CDR3 length, and insertions or deletions at six rearrangement sites. Within each subset, clonotype counts were normalized to sorted cell number, after which true diversity and Gini coefficients were computed with the tcR R package. Repertoire sharing was quantified using the overlap coefficient calculated on TCRB nucleotide sequences. As a proxy for the pre-selection repertoire, out-of-frame TCRB sequences from naive cells were analyzed. Imported from immuneACCESS, the table was reduced by TCRdb to in-frame sequences with V and J called. These copies leave out some clones; in studies compared against another copy, an unresolved V gene accounts for under half, and the cause of the remainder is not known. Clone size and the V and J calls come from that table; the DNA yielded D and trimming. This sample has approximately 600,000 clones in its table, and around 12% of those were observed once. Approximately 0.11% of the sample belongs to the ten largest clones.

From a lookup of the germline V gene, CDR1 and CDR2 are SGHRS and YFSETQ. From the cysteine up to the phenylalanine, the CDR3 has a length of 16 residues. The sequence is cut down to CDR3 DNA, 48 bases in frame from base 1. Trimming takes 7 bases off V and 5 bases off J; junction bases not matched to a gene: 14. The sequenced sample consisted of naive CD4+ T cells from blood. Taken with the paper, the label for cell subset or site translates to: true naive CD4+ T cells. The clonotype originates from a man under 40 with type 1 diabetes. The chain is encoded by TRBV5-1 joined to TRBJ2-3; the junction holds 9 bases that match TRBD1. The nucleotide sequence is TGCGCCAGCTCTCTGGGACAGGGAGTAGGTAGAGATACGCAGTATTTT. Translation gives CASSLGQGVGRDTQYF.